Sequencing of this T cell receptor beta chain was carried out in a study of OX40 agonist ivuxolimab in advanced cancers. Blood sampling took place at baseline, cycle 4 day 1, and cycle 7 day 1. The V end lost 1 base, the J end lost 6 bases, and 5 bases lay between the germline ends. This CDR3 region has 12 residues. Germline assignment: CDR1 LNHNV and CDR2 YYDKDF (reference sequence). TCRdb's copy holds only in-frame clones and misses some; the assay was immunoSEQ multiplex PCR. In the table there are tens of thousands of clones, more than 85% of which are singletons. J is TRBJ2-3 and V is TRBV15, with D unclear. The TCR comes from an adult with an advanced solid tumor such as melanoma, head and neck, liver or kidney cancer. The starting material was CD4+ or CD8+ T cells sorted from blood, obtained in a trial of the OX40 agonist ivuxolimab. The CDR3 loop reads CATSRVGDTQYF. The CDR3 DNA reads TGTGCCACCAGCAGAGTCGGGGATACGCAGTATTTT.